The 10 T cell receptor beta chains given below trace back to one sample, sequenced in a study of regulatory T cells in long-lasting Graves disease. The time point here: newly diagnosed GD, antithyroid drugs for less than 3 months. From RNA extracted from PBMCs, the TCR library was made. Both iRepertoire HTBI primers and Arm-PCR of CDR3 regions were used to build the TCR beta libraries. TCRdb recomputed calls from the multiplex PCR reads with MiXCR, one row per CDR3 protein. This table holds 400,000 to 650,000 distinct CDR3 sequences, about 15% found once. This same sample was also taken into another study, of T cells in Graves' hyperthyroidism and ophthalmopathy.

The sequencing used peripheral blood mononuclear cells (PBMCs), collected at new diagnosis, from a patient treated with antithyroid drugs. These receptor sequences come from a woman aged 35-65 years with Graves disease.

This clonotype has just a few counts. V is TRBV4-1 and J is TRBJ1-2; perhaps TRBD1 as D (6 bases). The germline CDR1 and CDR2 sequences are MGHRA and YSYEKL. V shed 6 bases and J shed 5 bases, with 19 bases lying between them. This CDR3 has 15 amino acids. CDR3 sequence: CASSPSPGERYGYTF. The CDR3 bases are TGCGCCAGCAGTCCATCGCCAGGGGAGAGGTATGGCTACACCTTC.

The chain links TRBV20-1 to TRBJ2-3; 10 nucleotides match TRBD2. Trimming took 2 bases from V and 6 from J; bases not matched to a gene: 2. Germline CDR1 is DFQATT and CDR2 is SNEGSKA (reference sequence). This CDR3 is built from 13 residues. CDR3 coding DNA: TGCAGTGCTAGACTAGCGGGGGTGGATACGCAGTATTTT. As protein: CSARLAGVDTQYF.

This clonotype was observed a handful of times. The gene calls are TRBV5-1 and TRBJ1-5; no definite D call. The CDR3 extends over 18 amino acids. Looked up from germline, CDR1 is SGHRS and CDR2 is YFSETQ. Trimming took off 4 bases at V and 3 bases at J, with 23 bases between the two ends. CDR3 residues: CASSAYFGRTFINQPQHF. CDR3 sequence (DNA): TGCGCCAGCAGCGCCTATTTTGGCAGGACGTTTATCAATCAGCCCCAGCATTTT.

This clonotype appeared many times. This chain connects TRBV11-2 to TRBJ2-3; TRBD2 might be the D (6 bases). V lost 3 bases to trimming and J lost 6 bases, with 13 bases between them. The V gene's germline CDR1 is SGHAT and CDR2 FQNNGV. This CDR3 region has 14 residues. CDR3 nucleotide sequence: TGTGCCAGCAGCTTCCGGCGGGGTCCGGATACGCAGTATTTT. It specifies CASSFRRGPDTQYF.

This clonotype was detected many times. This sequence joins TRBV6-2 or TRBV6-3 and TRBJ2-3, with unresolved D. This CDR3 has 12 residues. Germline lookup yields CDR1 MNHEY and CDR2 SVGEGT. The V gene lost 5 bases and the J gene lost 11 bases, with 14 bases spanning the gap. The chain's CDR3 is CASSVDVTMQYF. CDR3 DNA sequence: TGTGCCAGCAGTGTGGACGTGACCATGCAGTATTTT.

The table lists this clonotype with many counts. In DNA, the CDR3 is TGTGCCAGCAGCTTAGGCCAGGGAGTAAGCTCCTACAATGAGCAGTTCTTC. The encoded protein is CASSLGQGVSSYNEQFF. The gene calls are TRBV11-3 and TRBJ2-1; D may be TRBD1 or TRBD2 (5 bases each). CDR3 length: 17 residues. Trimming removed 1 base from V and 0 bases from J, with 13 bases in between. In germline, CDR1 is SGHNT, CDR2 YENEEA.

Here the CDR3 DNA reads TGTGCTAGTGGTTTGGGTCAGGGCTCTGGGGCCAACGTCCTGACTTTC. Protein sequence: CASGLGQGSGANVLTF. V and J are TRBV12-5 and TRBJ2-6; possibly TRBD1 for D (5 bases). CDR3 length: 16 amino acids. The V end was cut by 1 base, the J end by 0 bases, with 7 bases between. Germline lookup yields CDR1 LGHNT and CDR2 FRNRAP.

V gene TRBV20-1 combines with J gene TRBJ2-1, with D hard to call. The end of the DNA fits TRBJ2-5 better, so the J call may be wrong. Germline CDR1 and CDR2: DFQATT and SNEGSKA (reference sequence). The CDR3 has 13 residues. Here the CDR3 reads CSARDRSQETQYF. In DNA, the CDR3 is TGCAGTGCTAGAGATCGCAGTCAAGAGACCCAGTACTTC.

This clonotype was seen many times. The chain joins TRBV6-5 to TRBJ2-1; D remains unclear. Germline CDR1 and CDR2: MNHEY and SVGAGI. This CDR3 comprises 14 residues. The ends were cut back, 4 bases at V and 3 bases at J, with 10 bases in the middle. The DNA for the CDR3 is TGTGCCAGCAGTTCAGACCCGGACTACAATGAGCAGTTCTTC. It codes for CASSSDPDYNEQFF.

Ten or more counts support this clonotype. The CDR3 DNA sequence: TGCGCCAGCAGCCAAGAAGGAGGGTACAATGAGCAGTTCTTC. This sequence encodes CASSQEGGYNEQFF. This rearrangement joins TRBV4-1 to TRBJ2-1; TRBD2 might be the D (6 bases). The CDR3 loop spans 14 amino acids. V lost 0 bases and J lost 4, with 7 bases in between. Germline CDR1 and CDR2: MGHRA and YSYEKL.